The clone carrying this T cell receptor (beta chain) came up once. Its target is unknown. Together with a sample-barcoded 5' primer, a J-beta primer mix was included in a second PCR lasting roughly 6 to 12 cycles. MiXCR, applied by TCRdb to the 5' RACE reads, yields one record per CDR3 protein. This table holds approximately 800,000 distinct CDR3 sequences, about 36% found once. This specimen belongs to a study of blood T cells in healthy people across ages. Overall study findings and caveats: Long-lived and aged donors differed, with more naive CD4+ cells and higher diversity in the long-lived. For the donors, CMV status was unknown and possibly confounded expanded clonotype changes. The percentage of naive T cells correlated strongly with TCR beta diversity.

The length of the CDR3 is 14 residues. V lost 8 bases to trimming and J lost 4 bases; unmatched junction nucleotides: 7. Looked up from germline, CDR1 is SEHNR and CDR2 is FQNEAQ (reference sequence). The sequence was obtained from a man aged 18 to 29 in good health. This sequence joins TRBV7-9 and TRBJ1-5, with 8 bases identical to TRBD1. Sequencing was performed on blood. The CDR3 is CASGKTGDNQPQHF. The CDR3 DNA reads TGTGCCAGCGGGAAGACAGGGGATAATCAGCCCCAGCATTTT.